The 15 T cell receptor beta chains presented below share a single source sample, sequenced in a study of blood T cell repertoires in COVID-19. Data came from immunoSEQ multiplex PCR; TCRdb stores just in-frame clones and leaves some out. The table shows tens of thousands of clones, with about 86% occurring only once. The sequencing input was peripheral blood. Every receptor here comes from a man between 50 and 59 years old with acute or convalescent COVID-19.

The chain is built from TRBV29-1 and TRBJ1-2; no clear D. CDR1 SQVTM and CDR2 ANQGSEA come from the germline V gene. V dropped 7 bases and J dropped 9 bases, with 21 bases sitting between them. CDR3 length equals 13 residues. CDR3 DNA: TGCAGCGCCCTGGAGGGCACGTCATATCGCTACACCTTC. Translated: CSALEGTSYRYTF.

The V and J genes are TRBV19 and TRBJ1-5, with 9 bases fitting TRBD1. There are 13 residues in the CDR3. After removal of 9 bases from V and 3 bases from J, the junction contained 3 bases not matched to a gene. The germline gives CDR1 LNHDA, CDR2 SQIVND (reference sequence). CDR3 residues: CASRDRVNQPQHF. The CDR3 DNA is TGTGCCAGCCGGGACAGGGTCAATCAGCCCCAGCATTTT.

The CDR3 here is CASSGEGPQHF. For the CDR3, the DNA is TGTGCCAGCAGCGGGGAGGGACCCCAGCATTTT. The V gene is TRBV14, the J gene TRBJ1-5; D is undetermined. This CDR3 region has 11 residues. Germline CDR1 is SGHDN and CDR2 is FVKESK. Trimming left V 5 bases short and J 10 bases short, with 9 bases between.

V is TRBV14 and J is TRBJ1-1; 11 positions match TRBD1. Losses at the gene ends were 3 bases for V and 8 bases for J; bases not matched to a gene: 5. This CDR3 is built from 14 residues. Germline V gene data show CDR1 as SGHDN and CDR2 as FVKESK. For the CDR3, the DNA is TGTGCCAGCAGCCAGGACAGGGGGCGAGGCGAAGCTTTCTTT. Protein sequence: CASSQDRGRGEAFF.

DNA of the CDR3: TGTGCCAGCAGTCCGGGAGGAAGAGGAACCGGGGAGCTGTTTTTT. Amino acid sequence: CASSPGGRGTGELFF. The chain joins TRBV28 to TRBJ2-2, with 7 bases lining up with TRBD2. The CDR3 has 15 residues. Trimming cost V 5 bases and J 5 bases; bases outside gene matches: 8. Germline CDR1 is MDHEN and CDR2 is SYDVKM.

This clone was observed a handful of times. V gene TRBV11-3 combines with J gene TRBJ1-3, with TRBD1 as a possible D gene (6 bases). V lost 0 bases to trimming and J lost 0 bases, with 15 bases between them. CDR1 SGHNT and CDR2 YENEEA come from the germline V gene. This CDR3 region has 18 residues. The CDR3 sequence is CASSLDLGAPLSGNTIYF. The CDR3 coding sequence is TGTGCCAGCAGCTTAGATTTGGGGGCTCCTCTCTCTGGAAACACCATATATTTT. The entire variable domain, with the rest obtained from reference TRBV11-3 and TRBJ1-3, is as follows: EAGVVQSPRYKIIEKKQPVAFWCNPISGHNTLYWYLQNLGQGPELLIRYENEEAVDDSQLPKDRFSAERLKGVDSTLKIQPAELGDSAVYLCASSLDLGAPLSGNTIYFGEGSWLTVV.

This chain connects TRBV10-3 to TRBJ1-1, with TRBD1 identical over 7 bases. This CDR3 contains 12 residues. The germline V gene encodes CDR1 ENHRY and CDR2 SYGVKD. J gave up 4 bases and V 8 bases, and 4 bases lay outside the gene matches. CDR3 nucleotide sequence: TGTGCCATCGGGGGACAGATCACTGAAGCTTTCTTT. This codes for CAIGGQITEAFF.

Here the CDR3 reads CASNLASGDTQYF. The CDR3, as DNA: TGTGCCAGTAATTTGGCTAGCGGGGATACGCAGTATTTT. The J gene is TRBJ2-3, the V gene TRBV19; 8 bases are a match to TRBD2. With V trimmed by 7 bases and J by 6 bases, 6 bases remained unmatched. The CDR3 runs to 13 residues. The germline gives CDR1 LNHDA, CDR2 SQIVND (reference sequence).

The CDR3 spells CASSLERNYGYTF. CDR3 nucleotide sequence: TGTGCCAGCAGCTTAGAGAGGAACTATGGCTACACCTTC. The gene calls are TRBV6-5 and TRBJ1-2; D not certain. Per the germline V gene, CDR1 is MNHEY and CDR2 is SVGAGI. The CDR3 covers 13 residues. Trimming removed 6 bases from V and 2 bases from J, with 10 bases in between.

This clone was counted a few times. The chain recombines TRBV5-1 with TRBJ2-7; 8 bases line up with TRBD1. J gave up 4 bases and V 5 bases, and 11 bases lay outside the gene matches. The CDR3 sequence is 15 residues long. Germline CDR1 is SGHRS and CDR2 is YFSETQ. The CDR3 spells CASSSPGGSGYEQYF. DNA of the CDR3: TGCGCCAGCAGTTCCCCAGGGGGCAGTGGGTACGAGCAGTACTTC.

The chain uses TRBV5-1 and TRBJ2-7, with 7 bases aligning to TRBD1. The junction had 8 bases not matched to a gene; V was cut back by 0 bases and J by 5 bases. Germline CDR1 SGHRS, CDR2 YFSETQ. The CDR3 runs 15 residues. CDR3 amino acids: CASSLERGQFDEQYF. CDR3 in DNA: TGCGCCAGCAGCTTGGAAAGGGGACAGTTCGACGAGCAGTACTTC.

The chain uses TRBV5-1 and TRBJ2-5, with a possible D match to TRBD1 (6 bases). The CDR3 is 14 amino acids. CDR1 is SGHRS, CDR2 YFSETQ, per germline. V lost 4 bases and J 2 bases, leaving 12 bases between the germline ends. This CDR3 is CASSIPGQQETQYF. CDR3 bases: TGCGCCAGCAGCATCCCCGGACAGCAAGAGACCCAGTACTTC.

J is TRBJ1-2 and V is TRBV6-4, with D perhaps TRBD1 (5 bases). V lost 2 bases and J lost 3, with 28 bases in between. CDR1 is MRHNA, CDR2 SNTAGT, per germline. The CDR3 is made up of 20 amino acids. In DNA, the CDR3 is TGTGCCAGCAGTGACAGTCACTGGACCGGGGGGAAAGAGAAGGACTATGGCTACACCTTC. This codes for CASSDSHWTGGKEKDYGYTF.

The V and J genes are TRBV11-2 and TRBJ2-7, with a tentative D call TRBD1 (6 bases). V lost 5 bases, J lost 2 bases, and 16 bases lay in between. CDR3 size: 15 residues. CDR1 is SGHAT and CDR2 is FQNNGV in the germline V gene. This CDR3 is CASSPDSHRTYEQYF. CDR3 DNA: TGTGCCAGCAGCCCGGACAGTCACCGCACCTACGAGCAGTACTTC.

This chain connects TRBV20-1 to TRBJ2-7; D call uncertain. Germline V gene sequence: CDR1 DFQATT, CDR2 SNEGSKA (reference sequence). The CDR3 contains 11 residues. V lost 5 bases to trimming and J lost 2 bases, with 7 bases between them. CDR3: CSALFAYEQYF. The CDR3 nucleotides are TGCAGTGCTCTCTTCGCCTACGAGCAGTACTTC.